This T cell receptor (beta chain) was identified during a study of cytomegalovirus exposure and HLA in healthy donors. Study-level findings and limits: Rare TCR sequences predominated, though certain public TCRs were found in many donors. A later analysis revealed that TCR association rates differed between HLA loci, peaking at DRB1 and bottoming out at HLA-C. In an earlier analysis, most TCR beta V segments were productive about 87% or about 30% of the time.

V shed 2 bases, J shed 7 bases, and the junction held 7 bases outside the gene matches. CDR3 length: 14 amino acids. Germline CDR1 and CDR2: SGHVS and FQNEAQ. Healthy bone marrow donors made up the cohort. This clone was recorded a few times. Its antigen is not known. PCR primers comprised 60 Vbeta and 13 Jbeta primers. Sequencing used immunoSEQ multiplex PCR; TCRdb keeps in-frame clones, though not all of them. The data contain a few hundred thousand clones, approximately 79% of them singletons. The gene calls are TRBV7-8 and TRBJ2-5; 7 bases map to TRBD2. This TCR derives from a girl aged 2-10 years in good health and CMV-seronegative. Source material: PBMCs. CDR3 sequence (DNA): TGTGCCAGCAGCTTATCGGGCGGGAGTGTGACCCAGTACTTC. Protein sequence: CASSLSGGSVTQYF.